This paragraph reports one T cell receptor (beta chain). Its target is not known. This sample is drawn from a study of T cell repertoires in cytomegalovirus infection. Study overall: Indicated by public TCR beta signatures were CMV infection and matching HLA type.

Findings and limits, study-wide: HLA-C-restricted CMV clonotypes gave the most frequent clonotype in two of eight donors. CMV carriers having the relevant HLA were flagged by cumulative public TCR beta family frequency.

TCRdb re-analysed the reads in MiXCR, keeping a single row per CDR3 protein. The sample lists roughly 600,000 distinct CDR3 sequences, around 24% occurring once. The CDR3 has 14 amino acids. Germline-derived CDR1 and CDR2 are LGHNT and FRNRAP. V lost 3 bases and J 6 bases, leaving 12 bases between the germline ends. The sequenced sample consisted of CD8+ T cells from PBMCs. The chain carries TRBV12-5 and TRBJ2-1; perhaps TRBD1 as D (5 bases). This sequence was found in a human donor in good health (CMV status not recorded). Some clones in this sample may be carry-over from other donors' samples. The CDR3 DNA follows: TGTGCTAGTGGTTTAAGGGGCGATTTCAATGAGCAGTTCTTC. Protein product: CASGLRGDFNEQFF. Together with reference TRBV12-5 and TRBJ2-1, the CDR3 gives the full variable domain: DARVTQTPRHKVTEMGQEVTMRCQPILGHNTVFWYRQTMMQGLELLAYFRNRAPLDDSGMPKDRFSAEMPDATLATLKIQPSEPRDSAVYFCASGLRGDFNEQFFGPGTRLTVL.